This passage covers 11 T cell receptor beta chains from one sample sequenced in a study of beta chain features in type 1 diabetes. Expressed TCRB transcripts were sequenced, since all the RNA that had been isolated was reverse transcribed. Only in-frame clones appear in the TCRdb table, and some are missing; sequencing was by immunoSEQ multiplex PCR. The sample lists hundreds of thousands of clones, roughly 16% occurring once. Sequenced input: naive CD4+ T cells from blood. The receptors come from a young man in good health.

This chain uses TRBV9 with TRBJ1-2, with a possible D match to TRBD1 (6 bases). Per the germline V gene, CDR1 is SGDLS and CDR2 is YYNGEE. V was pared by 1 base and J by 2 bases, with 9 bases between. The CDR3 spans 14 residues. CDR3 residues: CASSVKDRNYGYTF. CDR3 sequence (DNA): TGTGCCAGCAGCGTAAAGGACAGAAACTATGGCTACACCTTC.

The sample holds a few counts of this clone. The chain uses TRBV27 and TRBJ1-5; no firm D call. Trimming took off 4 bases at V and 2 bases at J, with 9 bases between the two ends. Germline-derived CDR1 and CDR2 are MNHEY and SMNVEV (reference sequence). CDR3 length: 14 amino acids. DNA for the CDR3: TGTGCCAGCAGTTGTGAAGGAGGCAATCAGCCCCAGCATTTT. Translating gives CASSCEGGNQPQHF.

The CDR3 sequence is CAWSVHRDRGQPQHF. The CDR3 nucleotides read TGTGCCTGGAGTGTACACCGGGACAGGGGTCAGCCCCAGCATTTT. The V gene is TRBV30, the J gene TRBJ1-5; 10 positions match TRBD1. After removal of 0 bases from V and 6 bases from J, the junction contained 5 bases not matched to a gene. Germline lookup yields CDR1 GTSNPN and CDR2 SVGIG (reference sequence). CDR3 size: 15 residues.

About this clone itself: Other DNA variants within this sample encode the same CDR3. The genes are TRBV7-2 and TRBJ2-7; the match to TRBD2 covers 8 bases. The CDR3 loop spans 15 amino acids. Germline V CDR1 and CDR2: SGHTA, FQGNSA. V lost 3 bases and J lost 0; bases outside the gene matches: 4. The CDR3 protein is CASSLLAGLSYEQYF. The DNA for the CDR3 is TGTGCCAGCAGCTTGCTAGCGGGTCTCTCCTACGAGCAGTACTTC.

The chain carries TRBV27 and TRBJ2-1, with D unclear. The length of the CDR3 is 16 residues. The V and J ends lost 0 bases and 5 bases respectively, with 14 bases between them. Germline V gives CDR1 MNHEY, CDR2 SMNVEV (reference sequence). The CDR3 is CASSLSMRQRNNEQFF. CDR3 in DNA: TGTGCCAGCAGTTTATCGATGAGGCAGAGAAACAATGAGCAGTTCTTC.

The chain couples TRBV6-1 to TRBJ2-7; 12 bases align to TRBD1. Germline CDR1 MNHNS, CDR2 SASEGT. Losses at the gene ends were 8 bases for V and 9 bases for J; bases not matched to a gene: 8. The CDR3 consists of 13 residues. CDR3 region: CASRDRGQRVQYF. The CDR3 DNA is TGTGCCAGCCGGGACAGGGGGCAACGGGTGCAGTACTTC.

On this clone itself: Other DNA sequences in the sample encode the same CDR3. The CDR3 is CASSRSTYEQYF. The CDR3 bases are TGTGCCAGCAGCCGGTCAACCTACGAGCAGTACTTC. The chain has TRBV7-2 and TRBJ2-7; D is unresolved. V dropped 5 bases and J dropped 2 bases, with 7 bases sitting between them. This CDR3 spans 12 amino acids. The V gene's germline CDR1 is SGHTA and CDR2 FQGNSA. Together with reference TRBV7-2 and TRBJ2-7, the CDR3 gives the full variable domain: GAGVSQSPSNKVTEKGKDVELRCDPISGHTALYWYRQSLGQGLEFLIYFQGNSAPDKSGLPSDRFSAERTGGSVSTLTIQRTQQEDSAVYLCASSRSTYEQYFGPGTRLTVT.

The genes are TRBV10-3 and TRBJ2-5; 9 bases line up with TRBD2. The J call may be incorrect, as the DNA end agrees better with TRBJ2-7. Germline loops: CDR1 ENHRY, CDR2 SYGVKD. The CDR3 is 15 amino acids. The CDR3 DNA sequence: TGTGCCATCAGTCAAAGACTAGCGGAGAACTACGAGCAGTACTTC. It translates to CAISQRLAENYEQYF.

V and J are TRBV29-1 and TRBJ2-3; possibly TRBD1 or TRBD2 for D (5 bases each). Germline V gene lookup returns CDR1 SQVTM and CDR2 ANQGSEA. The CDR3 is made up of 12 amino acids. CDR3 residues: CTGTRDTDTQYF. The CDR3 coding sequence is TGCACCGGGACCAGGGACACAGATACGCAGTATTTT.

The rearrangement links TRBV7-8 to TRBJ1-1, with D perhaps TRBD1 (6 bases). Germline V CDR1 and CDR2: SGHVS, FQNEAQ. Trimming shortened V by 5 bases and J by 8 bases, and 9 bases separated the two germline ends. The CDR3 loop spans 11 amino acids. The CDR3 region has the DNA TGTGCCAGCAGCCTGAGGGGGGAAGCTTTCTTT. Its translation: CASSLRGEAFF.

This clone was picked up a small number of times. The V and J genes are TRBV27 and TRBJ2-1; 9 nucleotides match TRBD2. The CDR3 is made up of 14 amino acids. V was pared by 7 bases and J by 8 bases, with 9 bases of the junction left unmatched. Germline CDR1 is MNHEY and CDR2 is SMNVEV (reference sequence). The CDR3 loop reads CASKSGGSLHEQFF. The CDR3 bases are TGTGCCAGCAAAAGCGGGGGGTCCTTGCATGAGCAGTTCTTC.